This T cell receptor (beta chain) was sequenced during a study of shared clonotypes between healthy human individuals. Donors included only healthy HIV-negative adults lacking recent acute infections or vaccinations. The V gene lost 8 bases and the J gene lost 4 bases, with 12 bases spanning the gap. The CDR3 is made up of 12 amino acids. Germline CDR1 reads SQVTM; CDR2 reads ANQGSEA. Original methodology: Without quality scores, immunoSEQ junctional reads could not be filtered like full-length reads. The assay was immunoSEQ multiplex PCR, and TCRdb's table has in-frame clones only and misses some. D and trimming come from the DNA, and the V and J calls and clone size come from that table. The table includes hundreds of thousands of clones, around 78% detected once.

Specimen: memory CD4+ T cells sorted from blood. Subset specified: CD45RA-negative fraction. This TCR was sampled from a young woman in good health. This chain connects TRBV29-1 to TRBJ1-5, with D tentatively TRBD1 (5 bases). The CDR3 here is CSIGQGNQPQHF. CDR3 DNA: TGCAGCATAGGACAAGGGAATCAGCCCCAGCATTTT.